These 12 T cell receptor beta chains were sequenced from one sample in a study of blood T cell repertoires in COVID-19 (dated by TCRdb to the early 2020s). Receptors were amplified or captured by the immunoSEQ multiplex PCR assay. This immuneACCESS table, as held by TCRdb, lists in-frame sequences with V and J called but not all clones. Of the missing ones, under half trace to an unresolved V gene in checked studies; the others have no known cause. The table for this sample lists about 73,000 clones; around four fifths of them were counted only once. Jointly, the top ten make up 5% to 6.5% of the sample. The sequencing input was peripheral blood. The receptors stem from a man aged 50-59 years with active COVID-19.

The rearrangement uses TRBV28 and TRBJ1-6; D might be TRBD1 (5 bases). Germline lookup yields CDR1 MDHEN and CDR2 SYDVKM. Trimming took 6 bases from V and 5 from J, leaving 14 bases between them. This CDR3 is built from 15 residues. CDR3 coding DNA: TGTGCCAGCAGCCTCCCGGAAGGGGATAATTCACCCCTCCACTTT. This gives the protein CASSLPEGDNSPLHF. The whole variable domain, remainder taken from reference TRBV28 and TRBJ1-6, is DVKVTQSSRYLVKRTGEKVFLECVQDMDHENMFWYRQDPGLGLRLIYFSYDVKMKEKGDIPEGYSVSREKKERFSLILESASTNQTSMYLCASSLPEGDNSPLHFGNGTRLTVT.

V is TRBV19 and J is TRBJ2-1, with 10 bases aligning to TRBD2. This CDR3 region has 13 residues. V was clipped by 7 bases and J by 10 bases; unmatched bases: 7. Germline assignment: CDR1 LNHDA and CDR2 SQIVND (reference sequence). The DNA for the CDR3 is TGTGCCAGTATGCCCCTAGCGGGGGAGGAGCAGTTCTTC. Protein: CASMPLAGEEQFF.

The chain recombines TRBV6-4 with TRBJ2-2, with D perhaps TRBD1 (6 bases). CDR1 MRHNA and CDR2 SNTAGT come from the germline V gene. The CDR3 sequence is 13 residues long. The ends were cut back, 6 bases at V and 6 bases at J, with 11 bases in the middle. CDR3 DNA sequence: TGTGCCAGCAGGACAGGCATGTCCGGGGAGCTGTTTTTT. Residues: CASRTGMSGELFF.

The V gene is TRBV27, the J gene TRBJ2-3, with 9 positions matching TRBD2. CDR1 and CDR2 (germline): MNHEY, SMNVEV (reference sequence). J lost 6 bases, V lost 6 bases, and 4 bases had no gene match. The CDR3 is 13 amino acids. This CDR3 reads CASRTSGGDTQYF. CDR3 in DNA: TGTGCCAGCAGGACTAGCGGAGGGGATACGCAGTATTTT.

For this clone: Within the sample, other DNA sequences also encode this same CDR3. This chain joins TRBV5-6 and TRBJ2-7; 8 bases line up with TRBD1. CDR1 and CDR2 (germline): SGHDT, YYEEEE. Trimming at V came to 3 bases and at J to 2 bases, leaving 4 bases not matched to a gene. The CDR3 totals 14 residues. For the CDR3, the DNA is TGTGCCAGCAGCTGGACAGGGTTACCCTACGAGCAGTACTTC. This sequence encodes CASSWTGLPYEQYF.

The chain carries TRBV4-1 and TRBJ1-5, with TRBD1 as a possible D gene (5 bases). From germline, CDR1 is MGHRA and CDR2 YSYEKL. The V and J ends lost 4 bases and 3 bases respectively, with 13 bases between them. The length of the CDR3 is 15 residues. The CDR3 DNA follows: TGCGCCAGCAGCCCCACGGAGGGGAACAATCAGCCCCAGCATTTT. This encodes CASSPTEGNNQPQHF.

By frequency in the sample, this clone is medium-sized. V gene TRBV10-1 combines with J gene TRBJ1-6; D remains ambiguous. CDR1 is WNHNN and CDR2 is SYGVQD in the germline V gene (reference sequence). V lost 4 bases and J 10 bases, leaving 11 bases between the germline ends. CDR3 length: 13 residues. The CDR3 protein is CASSAREKSPLHF. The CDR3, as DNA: TGCGCCAGCAGTGCGAGGGAAAAGTCACCCCTCCACTTT.

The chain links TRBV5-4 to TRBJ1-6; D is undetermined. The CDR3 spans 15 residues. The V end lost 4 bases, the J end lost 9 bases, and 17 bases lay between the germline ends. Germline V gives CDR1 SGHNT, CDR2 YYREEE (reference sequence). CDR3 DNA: TGTGCCAGCAGCCCTGGGTATACCGCGGGTTCACCCCTCCACTTT. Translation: CASSPGYTAGSPLHF.

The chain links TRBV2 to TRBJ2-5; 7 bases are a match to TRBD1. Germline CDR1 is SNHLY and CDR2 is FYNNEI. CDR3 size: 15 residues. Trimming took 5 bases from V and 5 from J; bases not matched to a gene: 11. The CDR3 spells CASSPGQAPGETQYF. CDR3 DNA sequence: TGTGCCAGCAGTCCCGGACAGGCCCCTGGGGAGACCCAGTACTTC. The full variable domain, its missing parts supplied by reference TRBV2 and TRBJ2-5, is EPEVTQTPSHQVTQMGQEVILRCVPISNHLYFYWYRQILGQKVEFLVSFYNNEISEKSEIFDDQFSVERPDGSNFTLKIRSTKLEDSAMYFCASSPGQAPGETQYFGPGTRLLVL.

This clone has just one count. For the CDR3, the DNA is TGTGCCAGCAGTGATATGGTAGCGGGAAACACAGATACGCAGTATTTT. Translated: CASSDMVAGNTDTQYF. The genes are TRBV6-1 and TRBJ2-3, with TRBD2 matching over 8 bases. CDR1 is MNHNS and CDR2 is SASEGT in the germline V gene. Losses at the gene ends were 3 bases for V and 2 bases for J; bases not matched to a gene: 7. The CDR3 totals 16 residues.

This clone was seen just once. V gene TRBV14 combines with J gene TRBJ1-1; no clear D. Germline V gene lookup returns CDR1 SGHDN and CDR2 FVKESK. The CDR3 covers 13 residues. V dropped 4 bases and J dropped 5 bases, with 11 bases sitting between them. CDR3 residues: CASSPLNPTEAFF. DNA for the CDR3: TGTGCCAGCAGCCCCTTAAATCCGACTGAAGCTTTCTTT.

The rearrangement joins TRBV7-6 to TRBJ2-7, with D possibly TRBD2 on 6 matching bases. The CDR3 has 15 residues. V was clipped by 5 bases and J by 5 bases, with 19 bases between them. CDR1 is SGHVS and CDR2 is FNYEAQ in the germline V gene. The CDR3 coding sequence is TGTGCCAGCAGCCCCAGAAGACAGCGCGGGGACGAGCAGTACTTC. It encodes CASSPRRQRGDEQYF.